The 31 T cell receptor beta chains below were found in one sample sequenced in a study of breast tumors, draining lymph nodes, adjacent tissues. TCRdb independently ran MiXCR on the multiplex PCR reads; one entry per CDR3 protein. The profile shows some 140,000 distinct CDR3 sequences, about 20% of them singletons. Breast cancer patients provided tissue from their axillary draining lymph nodes. Material: axillary lymph node tissue. The source of these receptors is a female donor with breast cancer. Some clones in this sample may be carry-over from other donors' samples.

In this sample, this clonotype turned up many times. J is TRBJ2-1 and V is TRBV9, with TRBD2 identical over 8 bases. V trimming: 4 bases; J trimming: 0 bases; junction bases outside the gene matches: 3. The CDR3 totals 15 residues. From germline, CDR1 is SGDLS and CDR2 YYNGEE. CDR3 in amino acids: CASSQSGSSYNEQFF. In nucleotides, the CDR3 is TGTGCCAGCAGCCAAAGCGGGAGCTCCTACAATGAGCAGTTCTTC.

This clonotype was seen at least ten times. The chain links TRBV20-1 to TRBJ2-7, with 11 bases aligning to TRBD2. The CDR3 runs 14 residues. Losses at the gene ends were 1 base for V and 7 bases for J; bases not matched to a gene: 6. CDR1 is DFQATT, CDR2 SNEGSKA, per germline (reference sequence). For the CDR3, the DNA is TGCAGTGCTAGAGTTACTAGCGGGAGTAGGGAGCAGTACTTC. This codes for CSARVTSGSREQYF.

This clonotype was picked up one time. The CDR3 does not close with the conserved phenylalanine or tryptophan, likely indicating a read error. This chain connects TRBV20-1 to TRBJ1-2; D may be TRBD1 (5 bases). The CDR3 is 13 amino acids. V gave up 1 base and J gave up 10 bases, with 16 bases separating them. Germline V gives CDR1 DFQATT, CDR2 SNEGSKA (reference sequence). DNA for the CDR3: TGCAGTGCTAGAGCCTCTGGCAGGGAGGACTACACCCTC. Its translation: CSARASGREDYTL.

This clonotype occurred many times. J is TRBJ1-2 and V is TRBV18; D unclear. The CDR3 is 12 amino acids. Germline-derived CDR1 and CDR2 are KGHSH and LQKENI. The V gene lost 1 base and the J gene lost 6 bases, with 6 bases spanning the gap. CDR3 in amino acids: CASSPQGDGYTF. CDR3 coding DNA: TGTGCCAGCTCACCACAGGGAGATGGCTACACCTTC.

The chain joins TRBV28 to TRBJ2-6; TRBD1 matches 9 bases. Losses at the gene ends were 8 bases for V and 3 bases for J; bases not matched to a gene: 8. The length of the CDR3 is 16 residues. Per the germline V gene, CDR1 is MDHEN and CDR2 is SYDVKM. CDR3 DNA sequence: TGTGCCAGCGGGAGACAGGGGGAACTTGGGGCCAACGTCCTGACTTTC. Translation: CASGRQGELGANVLTF.

As to this clonotype: This sequence may be a read error, since a much larger clone differs from it by one base. The chain recombines TRBV7-9 with TRBJ2-7; D might be TRBD2 (5 bases). V lost 5 bases and J 2 bases, leaving 16 bases between the germline ends. The CDR3 is 15 residues long. In germline, CDR1 is SEHNR, CDR2 FQNEAQ (reference sequence). Here the CDR3 reads CASSHKGGSAYEQYF. CDR3 bases: TGTGCCAGCAGCCATAAGGGCGGTAGCGCCTACGAGCAGTACTTC.

The sample holds one count of this clonotype. The J gene is TRBJ2-4, the V gene TRBV2, with D perhaps TRBD1 (6 bases). Germline V gene lookup returns CDR1 SNHLY and CDR2 FYNNEI. Trimming took off 8 bases at V and 0 bases at J, with 17 bases between the two ends. CDR3 length: 16 amino acids. DNA of the CDR3: TGTGCCAGCCCGGGACACACACTACTAGCCAAAAACATTCAGTACTTC. Translating gives CASPGHTLLAKNIQYF.

This clonotype has at least ten counts. The chain recombines TRBV7-8 with TRBJ2-5; D call uncertain. The CDR3 is 14 residues long. Deletions cut 2 bases from V and 5 bases from J, with 12 bases between. Germline V lookup: CDR1 SGHVS, CDR2 FQNEAQ. The CDR3 spells CASSLSASVETQYF. As DNA, the CDR3 is TGTGCCAGCAGCTTATCAGCCTCGGTGGAGACCCAGTACTTC.

Comment on this clonotype: The junction and the germline gene differ at one end; a read error may be behind it. This rearrangement joins TRBV28 to TRBJ1-2, with 9 bases matching TRBD1. The CDR3 runs to 15 residues. From germline, CDR1 is MDHEN and CDR2 SYDVKM. The DNA for the CDR3 is TGTGCCAGCAGTTTACCGGACAGGGGTCGGTATGGCCACACCTTC. This gives the protein CASSLPDRGRYGHTF.

This clonotype occurred many times. J is TRBJ2-7 and V is TRBV6-6, with unresolved D. The CDR3 spans 11 residues. V gave up 5 bases and J gave up 2 bases, with 4 bases separating them. The germline V gene has CDR1 MNHNY and CDR2 SVGAGI (reference sequence). CDR3 in DNA: TGTGCCAGCAGTGAACCCTACGAGCAGTACTTC. It codes for CASSEPYEQYF.

There are many counts of this clonotype. The chain is built from TRBV2 and TRBJ1-4; unclear D gene. Germline V gives CDR1 SNHLY, CDR2 FYNNEI. V lost 5 bases and J lost 9, with 16 bases in between. This CDR3 region has 14 residues. CDR3 sequence reads: CASSQESVSKKLFF. In DNA, the CDR3 is TGTGCCAGCAGTCAGGAGTCTGTTTCGAAAAAACTGTTTTTT.

This clonotype was seen repeatedly, ten times or more. The rearrangement links TRBV4-2 to TRBJ2-7; a weak D match, TRBD1 (6 bases). Trimming pared 5 bases from V and 1 base from J, leaving 12 bases between. This CDR3 spans 14 amino acids. Germline V gene lookup returns CDR1 LGHNA and CDR2 YNFKEQ. The CDR3 DNA reads as TGTGCCAGCAGCAGGGAGAGGGGGTCCTACGAGCAGTACTTC. The encoded protein is CASSRERGSYEQYF.

The V call is TRBV11-3, the J call TRBJ2-1; 7 bases are a match to TRBD1. The CDR3 has 15 residues. Germline V gives CDR1 SGHNT, CDR2 YENEEA. J lost 6 bases, V lost 5 bases, and 10 bases had no gene match. The CDR3 spells CASSLSRGPLNEQFF. CDR3 DNA sequence: TGTGCCAGCAGCCTTTCAAGGGGGCCGCTCAATGAGCAGTTCTTC.

The table lists this clonotype with many counts. The chain carries TRBV12-3 or TRBV12-4 and TRBJ2-3; 8 nucleotides match TRBD2. The junction had 7 bases not matched to a gene; V was cut back by 2 bases and J by 3 bases. The CDR3 length is 16 residues. CDR3 loop: CASSLRTSRGTDTQYF. CDR3 sequence (DNA): TGTGCCAGCAGTTTACGGACTAGCAGAGGAACAGATACGCAGTATTTT.

This clonotype was seen ten or more times. The gene calls are TRBV5-1 and TRBJ2-1; no clear D gene. The V end lost 4 bases, the J end lost 2 bases, and 10 bases lay between the germline ends. The germline CDR1 and CDR2 sequences are SGHRS and YFSETQ. The CDR3 has 14 amino acids. CDR3 DNA: TGCGCCAGCAGCGCGGACCCACCCTACAATGAGCAGTTCTTC. This translates into CASSADPPYNEQFF.

To note about this clonotype: A much larger clonotype is one base distant, so this may be a read error. This chain links TRBV9 with TRBJ1-2, with D uncertain. Germline assignment: CDR1 SGDLS and CDR2 YYNGEE. There are 13 residues in the CDR3. CDR3 protein: CASSRRSNYSYTF. The DNA for the CDR3 is TGTGCCAGCAGCCGAAGATCTAACTATAGCTACACCTTC.

This clonotype came up many times. This chain connects TRBV9 to TRBJ2-7, with 8 bases matching TRBD2. Germline V gives CDR1 SGDLS, CDR2 YYNGEE. This CDR3 is built from 15 residues. The ends lost 4 bases at V and 2 bases at J; junction bases unmatched: 8. This chain's CDR3 is CASSKSPGLAYEQYF. The CDR3 bases are TGTGCCAGCAGCAAGTCCCCGGGACTAGCCTACGAGCAGTACTTC.

There are many counts of this clonotype. The chain uses TRBV19 and TRBJ2-7; 7 positions match TRBD2. The CDR3 runs to 23 residues. Germline assignment: CDR1 LNHDA and CDR2 SQIVND (reference sequence). J was trimmed by 2 bases and V by 7 bases; bases with no gene match: 35. The chain's CDR3 is CASTKTPRSPRIDGTTHTYEQYF. The CDR3 DNA reads as TGTGCCAGTACCAAGACTCCCAGATCTCCCAGAATAGACGGGACTACCCATACCTACGAGCAGTACTTC.

This clonotype was counted between two and nine times. The chain uses TRBV5-4 and TRBJ2-1, with a possible D match to TRBD2 (5 bases). Per the germline V gene, CDR1 is SGHNT and CDR2 is YYREEE (reference sequence). Trimming cost V 2 bases and J 5 bases, with 20 bases left between them. The CDR3 totals 17 residues. The CDR3, as DNA: TGTGCCAGCAGCTTTATAGGGAGCGGACCCTTCCACAATGAGCAGTTCTTC. Its protein is CASSFIGSGPFHNEQFF.

This clonotype was observed many times. The chain couples TRBV12-5 to TRBJ2-7, with D possibly being TRBD2 (6 bases). The CDR3 sequence is 12 residues long. V gave up 6 bases and J gave up 4 bases, with 10 bases separating them. Germline V gives CDR1 LGHNT, CDR2 FRNRAP. In DNA, the CDR3 is TGTGCTAGTGGCCACGGGAGTTACGAGCAGTACTTC. It is translated as CASGHGSYEQYF. Based on the CDR3 plus reference TRBV12-5 and TRBJ2-7, the full variable domain is DARVTQTPRHKVTEMGQEVTMRCQPILGHNTVFWYRQTMMQGLELLAYFRNRAPLDDSGMPKDRFSAEMPDATLATLKIQPSEPRDSAVYFCASGHGSYEQYFGPGTRLTVT.

This clonotype occurred many times. The J gene is TRBJ1-3, the V gene TRBV11-2; D perhaps matches TRBD1 (6 bases). In germline, CDR1 is SGHAT, CDR2 FQNNGV. This CDR3 contains 15 residues. The ends were cut back, 5 bases at V and 1 base at J, with 12 bases in the middle. The CDR3 reads CASSPRRGSGNTIYF. CDR3 sequence (DNA): TGTGCCAGCAGCCCCCGCAGGGGTTCTGGAAACACCATATATTTT.

This clonotype was seen repeatedly, ten times or more. This chain uses TRBV19 with TRBJ1-5, with 10 nucleotides matching TRBD1. V gave up 7 bases and J gave up 7 bases; unmatched junction bases: 10. CDR1 LNHDA and CDR2 SQIVND come from the germline V gene (reference sequence). This CDR3 region has 15 residues. CDR3 sequence reads: CASNPGQGLGQPQHF. Written as DNA, the CDR3 is TGTGCCAGTAATCCGGGACAGGGGTTGGGGCAGCCCCAGCATTTT.

This clonotype was observed a few times. The chain joins TRBV14 to TRBJ1-5, with a possible D match to TRBD1 (5 bases). Germline lookup yields CDR1 SGHDN and CDR2 FVKESK. The V end lost 1 base, the J end lost 2 bases, and 9 bases lay between the germline ends. CDR3 length: 15 residues. For the CDR3, the DNA is TGTGCCAGCAGCCAAGTCGGGGGGGGCAATCAGCCCCAGCATTTT. The encoded protein is CASSQVGGGNQPQHF.

In its sample, this clonotype was seen many times. The rearrangement uses TRBV5-4 and TRBJ2-3; D unresolved. This CDR3 region has 16 residues. The V gene's germline CDR1 is SGHNT and CDR2 YYREEE (reference sequence). V was cut by 4 bases and J by 3 bases, with 18 bases left in between. The CDR3 DNA sequence: TGTGCCAGCAGCCGTGGAGTTAACCGGCGGACAGATACGCAGTATTTT. Translating gives CASSRGVNRRTDTQYF.

The rearrangement links TRBV30 to TRBJ1-3, with a weak D call TRBD1 (5 bases). The V gene lost 3 bases and the J gene lost 0 bases, with 15 bases spanning the gap. Germline CDR1 GTSNPN, CDR2 SVGIG (reference sequence). The CDR3 length is 16 residues. As DNA, the CDR3 is TGTGCCTGGAGAACGAAACAGGCGCACTCTGGAAACACCATATATTTT. Its protein is CAWRTKQAHSGNTIYF. Together with reference TRBV30 and TRBJ1-3, the CDR3 gives the full variable domain: SQTIHQWPATLVQPVGSPLSLECTVEGTSNPNLYWYRQAAGRGLQLLFYSVGIGQISSEVPQNLSASRPQDRQFILSSKKLLLSDSGFYLCAWRTKQAHSGNTIYFGEGSWLTVV.

In this sample, this clonotype turned up many times. This chain links TRBV11-2 with TRBJ1-6; weak D call: TRBD1 (5 bases). The CDR3 extends over 15 amino acids. Trimming shortened V by 0 bases and J by 8 bases, and 11 bases separated the two germline ends. Germline CDR1 and CDR2: SGHAT and FQNNGV. This CDR3 is CASSLDIGGDSPLHF. The CDR3 DNA is TGTGCCAGCAGCTTAGATATTGGAGGGGATTCACCCCTCCACTTT.

This clonotype showed up many times. The chain joins TRBV2 to TRBJ2-5; TRBD1 aligns across 7 bases. Germline lookup yields CDR1 SNHLY and CDR2 FYNNEI. The CDR3 sequence is 13 residues long. V gave up 7 bases and J gave up 2 bases; unmatched junction bases: 4. CDR3 coding DNA: TGTGCCAGCACCCCGGGACAGCAAGAGACCCAGTACTTC. Translating gives CASTPGQQETQYF.

This clonotype has ten or more counts. The chain couples TRBV6-5 to TRBJ2-5; TRBD1 might be the D (6 bases). CDR3 length equals 15 residues. Germline CDR1 is MNHEY and CDR2 is SVGAGI. V lost 2 bases and J lost 10, with 20 bases in between. CDR3 protein: CASSYTQQGPRVQYF. The DNA of the CDR3 is TGTGCCAGCAGTTACACCCAACAGGGACCACGGGTCCAGTACTTC.

This clonotype was counted at least ten times. The chain couples TRBV5-5 to TRBJ2-7; 7 bases match TRBD1. The germline gives CDR1 SGHKS, CDR2 YYEKEE (reference sequence). With 0 bases clipped from V and 4 bases from J, the junction kept 4 bases outside the gene matches. The CDR3 totals 14 residues. The CDR3 reads CASSLEGDSYEQYF. CDR3 bases: TGTGCCAGCAGCTTGGAGGGGGACAGTTACGAGCAGTACTTC. Variable domain in full (rest from reference TRBV5-5 and TRBJ2-7): DAGVTQSPTHLIKTRGQQVTLRCSPISGHKSVSWYQQVLGQGPQFIFQYYEKEERGRGNFPDRFSARQFPNYSSELNVNALLLGDSALYLCASSLEGDSYEQYFGPGTRLTVT.

V and J are TRBV12-3 or TRBV12-4 and TRBJ2-4; D perhaps matches TRBD1 (6 bases). V lost 5 bases, J lost 6 bases, and 14 bases lay in between. The length of the CDR3 is 14 residues. This CDR3 is CASSRGRGGNIQYF. CDR3 DNA sequence: TGTGCCAGCAGTCGGGGCAGGGGTGGAAACATTCAGTACTTC.

This clonotype was counted at least ten times. The J gene is TRBJ2-3, the V gene TRBV5-1, with D possibly matching TRBD2 (5 bases). From germline, CDR1 is SGHRS and CDR2 YFSETQ. V gave up 4 bases and J gave up 6 bases, with 9 bases separating them. CDR3 length: 12 residues. Here the CDR3 reads CASSPSGDTQYF. CDR3 coding DNA: TGCGCCAGCAGCCCGTCGGGGGATACGCAGTATTTT.